A single sample gave rise to the 8 T cell receptor beta chains below, sequenced in a study of identical twins. TCRdb called the 5' RACE reads again in MiXCR, with one record for every CDR3 protein. The table has more than 350,000 distinct CDR3 sequences, about 10% seen once. The sequencing input was naive T cells sorted from blood. The receptors derive from a woman in her forties or fifties in good health.

This clonotype occurred many times. The chain joins TRBV29-1 to TRBJ1-5; D is perhaps TRBD1 (5 bases). From germline, CDR1 is SQVTM and CDR2 ANQGSEA. The V and J ends lost 4 bases and 3 bases respectively, with 10 bases between them. The CDR3 is made up of 13 amino acids. The CDR3 DNA reads TGCAGCGTTGCCGGGACGGACAATCAGCCCCAGCATTTT. This gives the protein CSVAGTDNQPQHF.

This clonotype was observed at least ten times. This rearrangement joins TRBV9 to TRBJ1-1, with TRBD1 as a possible D gene (5 bases). The germline V and J ends were trimmed by 0 bases and 3 bases, with 12 bases remaining between them. The CDR3 is 15 amino acids. The germline CDR1 and CDR2 sequences are SGDLS and YYNGEE. The CDR3 loop is CASSVDPDSDTEAFF. CDR3 coding DNA: TGTGCCAGCAGCGTAGACCCCGACAGCGACACTGAAGCTTTCTTT. The full variable domain, its missing parts supplied by reference TRBV9 and TRBJ1-1, is DSGVTQTPKHLITATGQRVTLRCSPRSGDLSVYWYQQSLDQGLQFLIQYYNGEERAKGNILERFSAQQFPDLHSELNLSSLELGDSALYFCASSVDPDSDTEAFFGQGTRLTVV.

At least ten counts were recorded for this clonotype. This chain joins TRBV5-1 and TRBJ2-2, with D possibly being TRBD1 or TRBD2 (5 bases each). The CDR3 totals 16 residues. The germline CDR1 and CDR2 sequences are SGHRS and YFSETQ. Trimming cost V 4 bases and J 1 base, with 14 bases left between them. Here the CDR3 DNA reads TGCGCCAGCAGCCTTCCAGGGAGTCTGAACACCGGGGAGCTGTTTTTT. It yields the protein CASSLPGSLNTGELFF.

This clonotype was picked up a small number of times. The chain couples TRBV7-8 to TRBJ2-5, with D uncertain. The CDR3 loop spans 14 amino acids. Per the germline V gene, CDR1 is SGHVS and CDR2 is FQNEAQ. With 0 bases removed from V and 5 bases from J, the gap between germline ends came to 10 bases. The CDR3 protein is CASSLAGSVETQYF. The CDR3 nucleotides read TGTGCCAGCAGCTTAGCAGGATCGGTCGAGACCCAGTACTTC.

The V gene is TRBV4-2, the J gene TRBJ2-7; 9 bases agree with TRBD2. Losses at the gene ends were 0 bases for V and 4 bases for J; bases not matched to a gene: 10. Germline V CDR1 and CDR2: LGHNA, YNFKEQ. The CDR3 runs 17 residues. CDR3 DNA sequence: TGTGCCAGCAGCCAAGATCGTCCTAGCGGGATGGCTTACGAGCAGTACTTC. This sequence encodes CASSQDRPSGMAYEQYF.

The chain couples TRBV7-9 to TRBJ2-5, with D hard to call. In germline, CDR1 is SEHNR, CDR2 FQNEAQ (reference sequence). This CDR3 region has 14 residues. The ends were cut back, 2 bases at V and 5 bases at J, with 12 bases in the middle. Here the CDR3 reads CASSLYGSSETQYF. Here the CDR3 DNA reads TGTGCCAGCAGCTTATACGGGTCATCGGAGACCCAGTACTTC.

This clonotype was seen many times. The chain combines TRBV5-1 with TRBJ2-7; D gene ambiguous. The germline V gene has CDR1 SGHRS and CDR2 YFSETQ. The CDR3 totals 15 residues. Trimming shortened V by 0 bases and J by 5 bases, and 15 bases separated the two germline ends. The CDR3 DNA reads TGCGCCAGCAGCTTGGAGGCCCCTCATGTCGACGAGCAGTACTTC. Translated: CASSLEAPHVDEQYF. Based on the CDR3 plus reference TRBV5-1 and TRBJ2-7, the full variable domain is KAGVTQTPRYLIKTRGQQVTLSCSPISGHRSVSWYQQTPGQGLQFLFEYFSETQRNKGNFPGRFSGRQFSNSRSEMNVSTLELGDSALYLCASSLEAPHVDEQYFGPGTRLTVT.

Only a few counts were recorded for this clonotype. The V gene is TRBV3-1, the J gene TRBJ2-1; 9 positions agree with TRBD1. The V gene end was trimmed by 1 base and the J gene end by 9 bases; junction bases not matched to a gene: 4. The CDR3 contains 14 residues. The germline gives CDR1 LGHDT, CDR2 YNNKEL (reference sequence). As DNA, the CDR3 is TGTGCCAGCAGCCAAGGGGGACAGGGATTTGAGCAGTTCTTC. Amino acid sequence: CASSQGGQGFEQFF.